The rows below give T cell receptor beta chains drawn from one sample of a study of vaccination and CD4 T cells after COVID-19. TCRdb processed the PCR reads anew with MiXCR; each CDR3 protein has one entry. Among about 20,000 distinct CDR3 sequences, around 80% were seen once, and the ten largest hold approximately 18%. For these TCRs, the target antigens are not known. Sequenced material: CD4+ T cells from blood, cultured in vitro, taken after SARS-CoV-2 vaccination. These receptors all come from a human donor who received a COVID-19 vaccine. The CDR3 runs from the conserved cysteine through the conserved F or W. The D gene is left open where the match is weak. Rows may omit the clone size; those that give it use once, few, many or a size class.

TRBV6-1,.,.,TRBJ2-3,CASSVTDTQYF,TGTGCCAGCAGTGTGACAGATACGCAGTATTTT
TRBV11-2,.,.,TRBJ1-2,CASSFTGLNGYTF,TGTGCCAGCAGCTTTACAGGGTTGAATGGCTACACCTTC
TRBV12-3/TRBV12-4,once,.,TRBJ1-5,CASTLGQRNQPQHF,TGTGCCAGCACCCTTGGACAGCGCAATCAGCCCCAGCATTTT
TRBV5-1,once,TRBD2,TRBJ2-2,CASSLLAGETGELFF,TGCGCCAGCAGCTTACTAGCGGGGGAAACCGGGGAGCTGTTTTTT
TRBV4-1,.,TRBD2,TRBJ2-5,CASSDRLAGGRQETQYF,TGCGCCAGCAGTGACAGACTAGCGGGGGGGCGACAAGAGACCCAGTACTTC
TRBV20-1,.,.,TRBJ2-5,CSARDSSAGQETQYF,TGCAGTGCTAGAGATAGTTCGGCAGGGCAAGAGACCCAGTACTTC
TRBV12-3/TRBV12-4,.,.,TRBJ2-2,CASSLEHPRAGELFF,TGTGCCAGCAGTTTAGAGCACCCACGGGCCGGGGAGCTGTTTTTT
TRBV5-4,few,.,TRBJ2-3,CASSYRVVSDTQYF,TGTGCCAGCAGCTACAGGGTCGTTTCAGATACGCAGTATTTT
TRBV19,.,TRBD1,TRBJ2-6,CASSEGQGDNVLTF,TGTGCCAGTAGTGAGGGACAGGGAGACAACGTCCTGACTTTC
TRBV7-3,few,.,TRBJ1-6,CASSLNPGMNSPLHF,TGTGCCAGCAGCTTAAACCCAGGGATGAATTCACCCCTCCACTTT
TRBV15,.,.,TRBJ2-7,CATSRDRGPYEQYF,TGTGCCACCAGCAGAGACAGGGGCCCCTACGAGCAGTACTTC
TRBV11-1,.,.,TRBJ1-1,CASSLKGGTEAFF,TGTGCCAGCAGCTTAAAGGGAGGCACTGAAGCTTTCTTT
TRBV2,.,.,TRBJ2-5,CASSDDYQETQYF,TGTGCCAGCAGTGATGACTACCAAGAGACCCAGTACTTC
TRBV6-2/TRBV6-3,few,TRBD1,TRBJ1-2,CASLRASGGYGYTF,TGTGCCAGCCTCAGGGCGTCAGGGGGCTATGGCTACACCTTC
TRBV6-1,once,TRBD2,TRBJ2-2,CASLKDGGTNTGELFF,TGTGCCAGCCTCAAAGACGGGGGGACGAACACCGGGGAGCTGTTTTTT
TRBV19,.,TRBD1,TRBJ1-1,CASSTRTGGGTEAFF,TGTGCCAGTAGTACCCGGACAGGGGGGGGGACTGAAGCTTTCTTT
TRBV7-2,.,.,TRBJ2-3,CASSLDGVTTDTQYF,TGTGCCAGCAGCTTAGATGGGGTAACCACAGATACGCAGTATTTT
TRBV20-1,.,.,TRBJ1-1,CSATPQKAGTEAFF,TGCAGTGCTACCCCACAGAAGGCCGGCACTGAAGCTTTCTTT
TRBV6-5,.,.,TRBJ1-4,CASSYSWSGRNEKLFF,TGTGCCAGCAGTTACTCGTGGTCGGGACGGAATGAAAAACTGTTTTTT
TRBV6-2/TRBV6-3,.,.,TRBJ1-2,CASRPSGGANYGYTF,TGTGCCAGCAGACCCTCGGGAGGGGCGAACTATGGCTACACCTTC
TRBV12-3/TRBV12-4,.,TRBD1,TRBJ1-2,CASSPRRDRGFYGYTF,TGTGCCAGCAGTCCACGGAGGGACAGGGGATTCTATGGCTACACCTTC
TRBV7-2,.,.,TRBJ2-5,CASSFFPRGRGETQYF,TGTGCCAGCAGCTTTTTCCCCCGGGGGCGGGGAGAGACCCAGTACTTC
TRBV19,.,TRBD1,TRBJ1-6,CASSIPTGGSDNSPLHF,TGTGCCAGTAGTATCCCGACAGGGGGCAGTGATAATTCACCCCTCCACTTT
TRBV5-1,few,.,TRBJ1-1,CASSLGQGVNTEAFF,TGCGCCAGCAGCTTGGGGCAGGGCGTGAACACTGAAGCTTTCTTT
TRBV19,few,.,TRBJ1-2,CASSIGTDDVYGYTF,TGTGCCAGTAGTATAGGAACAGACGATGTATATGGCTACACCTTC
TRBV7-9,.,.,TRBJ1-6,CASSLFAGVNNSPLHF,TGTGCCAGCAGCTTATTCGCGGGGGTTAATAATTCACCCCTCCACTTT
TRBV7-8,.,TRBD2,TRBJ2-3,CASRAGRGGTDTQYF,TGTGCCAGCAGGGCAGGACGGGGGGGCACAGATACGCAGTATTTT
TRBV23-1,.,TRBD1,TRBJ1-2,CASSHRQGWRGYTF,TGCGCCAGCAGTCACAGACAGGGATGGAGAGGCTACACCTTC
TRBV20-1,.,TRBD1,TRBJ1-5,CSAYPGGDNQPQHF,TGCAGTGCTTACCCAGGGGGGGACAATCAGCCCCAGCATTTT